A single sample gave rise to the 14 T cell receptor beta chains below, sequenced in a study of tumor and adjacent non-tumor tissue in lung cancer. The library came from three nested PCR rounds adapted from ARM-PCR protocols. Via MiXCR, TCRdb re-called the multiplex PCR reads, giving one row per CDR3 protein. The sample holds around 100,000 distinct CDR3 sequences, over 55% seen once. The template was RNA from unsorted bulk tissue. More than 3 cm separated this lung sample from the edge of the tumor. The sequenced sample consisted of distant non-tumor lung tissue. The receptors originated from a man in his thirties or forties with non-small cell lung cancer.

At least ten counts were recorded for this clonotype. DNA for the CDR3: TGCAGTGCTAGAGATCCCGGACAGGGGTCCTACGAGCAGTACTTC. Its protein is CSARDPGQGSYEQYF. The chain carries TRBV20-1 and TRBJ2-7; 9 nucleotides agree with TRBD1. Germline CDR1 DFQATT, CDR2 SNEGSKA (reference sequence). V dropped 0 bases and J dropped 1; count of bases not matched to a gene: 4. CDR3 length: 15 amino acids.

As DNA, the CDR3 is TGTGCTTGCAGCCCCCATCTGGAGTCGGGGATGGGAAATGAGCAGTTCTTC. Translating gives CACSPHLESGMGNEQFF. This sequence joins TRBV5-4 and TRBJ2-1; D might be TRBD2 (5 bases). Germline V gives CDR1 SGHNT, CDR2 YYREEE (reference sequence). The CDR3 has 17 residues. The variable domain in full, completed from reference TRBV5-4 and TRBJ2-1, reads ETGVTQSPTHLIKTRGQQVTLRCSSQSGHNTVSWYQQALGQGPQFIFQYYREEENGRGNFPPRFSGLQFPNYSSELNVNALELDDSALYLCACSPHLESGMGNEQFFGPGTRLTVL.

As concerns this clonotype: Compared with germline, one end of the junction differs, possibly owing to a read error. J is TRBJ2-5 and V is TRBV5-4; perhaps TRBD2 as D (6 bases). From germline, CDR1 is SGHNT and CDR2 YYREEE (reference sequence). This CDR3 contains 14 residues. The CDR3 protein is CVSSLHWGRETQYF. The CDR3 DNA sequence: TGTGTCAGCAGCTTGCATTGGGGGAGGGAGACCCAGTACTTC.

There are many counts of this clonotype. The rearrangement uses TRBV6-1 and TRBJ2-3, with 9 bases identical to TRBD1. Germline V lookup: CDR1 MNHNS, CDR2 SASEGT. With V trimmed by 4 bases and J by 2 bases, 1 base remained unmatched. The CDR3 has 14 residues. The CDR3 DNA is TGTGCCAGCAGTGGGGACAGGGACACAGATACGCAGTATTTT. It translates to CASSGDRDTDTQYF.

This clonotype was seen a few times. The conserved phenylalanine or tryptophan is not found at the CDR3 terminus, so this likely reflects a read error. The chain has TRBV11-2 and TRBJ2-1, with TRBD2 matching over 9 bases. Germline V gives CDR1 SGHAT, CDR2 FQNNGV. J lost 8 bases, V lost 2 bases, and 7 bases had no gene match. The CDR3 has 15 residues. The CDR3 DNA follows: TGTGCCAGCAGCTTAATCCTAGCGGGGAATCATGAGCAGTTCTCC. Translation: CASSLILAGNHEQFS.

This chain connects TRBV11-2 to TRBJ1-5; 7 bases match TRBD1. The CDR3 covers 14 residues. The germline gives CDR1 SGHAT, CDR2 FQNNGV. With V trimmed by 5 bases and J by 4 bases, 5 bases remained unmatched. CDR3 region: CASSPHRGNQPQHF. The CDR3 DNA sequence: TGTGCCAGCAGCCCCCACAGGGGAAATCAGCCCCAGCATTTT. The complete variable domain, with remaining parts taken from reference TRBV11-2 and TRBJ1-5, reads EAGVAQSPRYKIIEKRQSVAFWCNPISGHATLYWYQQILGQGPKLLIQFQNNGVVDDSQLPKDRFSAERLKGVDSTLKIQPAKLEDSAVYLCASSPHRGNQPQHFGDGTRLSIL.

Concerning this clonotype itself: One end of the junction is discordant with germline, which a read error may explain. This rearrangement joins TRBV6-5 to TRBJ1-1; D remains ambiguous. Germline V CDR1 and CDR2: MNHEY, SVGAGI. The CDR3 loop spans 13 amino acids. The CDR3 DNA sequence: TGTGCCTGCAGTTTCCGGGAGAATACTGAAGCTTTCTTT. Amino acids: CACSFRENTEAFF.

Worth noting for this clonotype: A junction end diverges from the germline sequence, so it may reflect a read error. V usage is TRBV4-1 and J usage is TRBJ2-4; D unclear. Germline V lookup: CDR1 MGHRA, CDR2 YSYEKL. The CDR3 runs to 16 residues. CDR3 amino acids: CANSELAENTKNIQYF. As DNA, the CDR3 is TGCGCCAACAGCGAACTCGCGGAAAACACCAAAAACATTCAGTACTTC.

Comments on this clonotype: A much bigger clone sits one base away, suggesting this may be a read error. V is TRBV5-5 and J is TRBJ2-5; D is ambiguous. The germline V gene has CDR1 SGHKS and CDR2 YYEKEE (reference sequence). CDR3 length: 14 amino acids. Trimming took 6 bases from V and 5 from J, leaving 17 bases between them. The CDR3 coding sequence is TGTGCCAGCACCTCAGCTGCTGGCAGGGAGACCCAGTACTTC. Translation gives CASTSAAGRETQYF.

There are many counts of this clonotype. This sequence joins TRBV20-1 and TRBJ2-7; TRBD1 matches 9 bases. Germline assignment: CDR1 DFQATT and CDR2 SNEGSKA (reference sequence). The CDR3 has 17 residues. Trimming cost V 5 bases and J 2 bases; bases outside gene matches: 16. CDR3 sequence: CSARGTVPGQGTYEQYF. The CDR3 DNA follows: TGCAGTGCTCGAGGGACGGTCCCGGGACAGGGCACCTACGAGCAGTACTTC.

The V and J genes are TRBV6-5 and TRBJ1-5; D not resolved. V was pared by 5 bases and J by 4 bases, with 15 bases between. The CDR3 has 15 amino acids. Germline loops: CDR1 MNHEY, CDR2 SVGAGI. CDR3 loop: CASSPPRVRNQPQHF. The CDR3 coding sequence is TGTGCCAGCAGTCCGCCGAGGGTGCGTAATCAGCCCCAGCATTTT.

For this clonotype: The final CDR3 position lacks the conserved phenylalanine or tryptophan, pointing to a likely read error. The CDR3 spells CASCTQQGAKRETQYI. The CDR3 bases are TGTGCCAGCTGCACTCAACAGGGGGCGAAGAGAGAGACCCAGTACATC. The chain couples TRBV7-9 to TRBJ2-5; TRBD1 matches at 9 bases. Germline loops: CDR1 SEHNR, CDR2 FQNEAQ (reference sequence). The CDR3 sequence is 16 residues long. J was trimmed by 4 bases and V by 8 bases; bases with no gene match: 14.

This chain connects TRBV12-3 or TRBV12-4 to TRBJ2-2; D is possibly TRBD1 or TRBD2 (5 bases each). The germline V and J ends were trimmed by 6 bases and 1 base, with 9 bases remaining between them. There are 14 residues in the CDR3. CDR3 sequence: CASRGRVNTGELFF. The CDR3, as DNA: TGTGCCAGCAGGGGACGGGTGAACACCGGGGAGCTGTTTTTT.

A remark on this clonotype: Given a much more abundant clone one base away, this may be a read error. The chain has TRBV12-3 or TRBV12-4 and TRBJ2-5; 7 nucleotides align to TRBD1. V shed 3 bases, J shed 5 bases, and the junction held 6 bases outside the gene matches. The CDR3 has 14 amino acids. This CDR3 reads CASSLRQGAETQYF. In DNA form, the CDR3 reads TGTGCCAGCAGTTTGAGACAGGGAGCGGAGACCCAGTACTTC.